This T cell receptor (beta chain) was retrieved from a study of shared T cell receptors in the human thymus. Deletions cut 3 bases from V and 8 bases from J, with 16 bases between. Germline-derived CDR1 and CDR2 are LGHNA and YNFKEQ. This CDR3 is 14 amino acids long. Sequencing used immunoSEQ multiplex PCR; TCRdb keeps in-frame clones, though not all of them. This sample has hundreds of thousands of clones; about 89% occur once, and the top ten carry 0.0094%. The sample was also linked to a second study, of human thymus T cells. From that study: The source of the thymus tissue was resections taken during corrective heart surgery. Thymic repertoires of unrelated individuals were reported in related research to overlap highly.

The chain recombines TRBV4-2 with TRBJ1-2, with D maybe TRBD1 (6 bases). This TCR was recovered from a boy less than two years old with a congenital heart defect. The sequencing sample was made of thymocytes. Here the CDR3 reads CASSHPRGARGYTF. In DNA form, the CDR3 reads TGTGCCAGCAGCCATCCTCGGGGGGCGAGGGGCTACACCTTC.